This is a list of T cell receptor beta chains from one sample in a study of blood T cells in healthy people across ages. TCRdb processed the 5' RACE reads anew with MiXCR; each CDR3 protein has one entry. Of fewer than 2,000,000 distinct CDR3 sequences in the sample, about 31% were seen once. The source material was blood. The origin of the receptors is a woman aged 30 to 39 in good health. CDR3s include the opening cysteine and the closing phenylalanine or tryptophan. A D gene is named only where the DNA matches it firmly. Expanded clones are given a class, and other clones once, few, many or no size at all.

j_call d_call clone_size v_call cdr3_aa cdr3_nt
TRBJ2-7 TRBD2 NA TRBV27 CASGDRAGTYEQYF TGTGCCAGCGGAGACAGAGCGGGAACCTACGAGCAGTACTTC
TRBJ2-1 TRBD2 few TRBV11-2 CASSSLKWAGGRGNEQFF TGTGCCAGCAGCTCCTTGAAGTGGGCGGGAGGGCGAGGAAATGAGCAGTTCTTC
TRBJ1-5 NA NA TRBV14 CASSQEQARDFSNQPQHF TGTGCCAGCAGCCAAGAACAGGCCAGAGACTTTAGCAATCAGCCCCAGCATTTT
TRBJ1-5 NA few TRBV6-5 CASSYSQSNQPQHF TGTGCCAGCAGTTACTCACAGTCCAATCAGCCCCAGCATTTT
TRBJ1-2 TRBD1 NA TRBV3-1 CASSQGGTGGDYTF TGTGCCAGCAGCCAAGGGGGGACAGGTGGCGACTACACCTTC
TRBJ2-7 TRBD2 NA TRBV5-1 CASSLVVSGMYEQYF TGCGCCAGCAGCTTGGTTGTTAGCGGGATGTACGAGCAGTACTTC
TRBJ2-1 TRBD2 NA TRBV9 CASSSATRTSSYNEQFF TGTGCCAGCAGCTCCGCAACGAGGACTAGCTCCTACAATGAGCAGTTCTTC
TRBJ1-5 TRBD1 NA TRBV27 CASSDVRTGGAVQPQHF TGTGCCAGCAGTGATGTTAGGACAGGGGGCGCGGTTCAGCCCCAGCATTTT
TRBJ1-2 TRBD1 few TRBV4-1 CASSQGSWGQDYGYTF TGCGCCAGCAGCCAAGGAAGTTGGGGACAGGACTATGGCTACACCTTC
TRBJ1-6 NA NA TRBV12-3/TRBV12-4 CASSLGLSNSPLHF TGTGCCAGCAGTTTGGGGCTGTCTAATTCACCCCTCCACTTT
TRBJ1-2 NA few TRBV14 CASSSRPLPKNYGYTF TGTGCCAGCAGCTCAAGACCCCTACCGAAAAACTATGGCTACACCTTC
TRBJ1-1 NA NA TRBV20-1 CSARGGHEAFF TGCAGTGCTAGAGGGGGCCACGAAGCTTTCTTT
TRBJ2-3 NA NA TRBV6-1 CASRDSGTDTQYF TGTGCCAGCAGGGATAGCGGCACAGATACGCAGTATTTT
TRBJ2-5 NA few TRBV9 CASGQDGGRETQYF TGTGCCAGCGGCCAGGACGGGGGCCGGGAGACCCAGTACTTC
TRBJ1-6 NA NA TRBV4-1 CASSQDQTGGYSPLHF TGCGCCAGCAGCCAAGATCAGACAGGAGGATATTCACCCCTCCACTTT
TRBJ2-1 NA few TRBV9 CASSVVTGLPSANEQFF TGTGCCAGCAGCGTAGTTACGGGCCTCCCTTCGGCTAATGAGCAGTTCTTC
TRBJ2-5 NA few TRBV28 CASSLPRVPRGAQETQYF TGTGCCAGCAGTTTACCCCGGGTCCCTAGGGGTGCCCAAGAGACCCAGTACTTC
TRBJ2-2 NA NA TRBV9 CASSVVGEMNTGELFF TGTGCCAGCAGCGTAGTTGGGGAAATGAACACCGGGGAGCTGTTTTTT
TRBJ2-5 TRBD2 NA TRBV5-4 CASSVYGTSGGKGTQYF TGTGCCAGCAGCGTATATGGGACTAGCGGGGGAAAGGGGACCCAGTACTTC